This T cell receptor (beta chain) was sequenced during a study of technical replicates of blood from a few donors (dated by TCRdb to 2015 to 2018). Library construction relied on the immunoSEQ multiplex PCR assay. TCRdb obtained this table from immuneACCESS and retained in-frame rearrangements with V and J assigned. These tables miss some clones; where compared with another copy, unresolved V genes account for less than half of the shortfall, and the remainder is unexplained. This sample gives about 80,000 clones in total; roughly 94% of them show up just once. The ten largest account for more than 0.35% of the sample. CDR3 length: 12 amino acids, cysteine to phenylalanine. Only the CDR3 DNA stays, 36 bases, in frame from base 1. V was cut back by 7 bases and J by 6 bases, leaving a gap of 9 bases between them. CDR1 and CDR2 were assigned from the germline V gene as MNHEY and SVGAGI. Turning to this clone: Its recognized antigen is unknown. Per-base quality was not reported, and no clone a single base away is much larger than it.

The sequencing sample was made of T cells isolated from PBMCs. Recombination linked TRBV6-5 to TRBJ2-2, with the D gene not clear enough to name. The sequence came from a human donor in good health. The CDR3 region has the sequence CASTSTAGELFF. At the DNA level, the sequence is TGTGCCAGCACATCAACGGCCGGGGAGCTGTTTTTT.